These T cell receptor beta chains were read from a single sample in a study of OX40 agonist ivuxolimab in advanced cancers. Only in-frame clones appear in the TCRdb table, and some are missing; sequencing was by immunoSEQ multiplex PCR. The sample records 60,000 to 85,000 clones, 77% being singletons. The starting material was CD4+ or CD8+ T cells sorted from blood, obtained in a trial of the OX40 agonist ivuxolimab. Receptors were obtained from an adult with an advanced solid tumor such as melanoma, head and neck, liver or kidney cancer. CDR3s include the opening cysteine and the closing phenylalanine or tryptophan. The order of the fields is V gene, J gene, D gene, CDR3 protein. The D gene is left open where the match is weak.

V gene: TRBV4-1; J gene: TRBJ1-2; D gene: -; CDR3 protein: CASSLTFRWDGYTF
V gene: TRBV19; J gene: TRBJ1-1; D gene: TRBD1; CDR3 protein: CASSVRQGADTEAFF
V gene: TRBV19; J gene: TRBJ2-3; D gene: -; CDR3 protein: CASRGVIDTQYF
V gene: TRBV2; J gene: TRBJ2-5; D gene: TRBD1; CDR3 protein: CASSYRDSQETQYF
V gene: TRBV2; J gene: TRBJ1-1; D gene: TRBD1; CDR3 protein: CASKREGARSEAFF
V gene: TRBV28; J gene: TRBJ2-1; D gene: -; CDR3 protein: CASTPRRVEDEQFF
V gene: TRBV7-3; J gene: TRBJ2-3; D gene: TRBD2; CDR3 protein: CASSLTPSAGDLTDTQYF
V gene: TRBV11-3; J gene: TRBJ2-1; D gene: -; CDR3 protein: CASSPSNNEQFF
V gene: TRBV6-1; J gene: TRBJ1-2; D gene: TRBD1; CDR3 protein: CASSEDRGNYGYTF
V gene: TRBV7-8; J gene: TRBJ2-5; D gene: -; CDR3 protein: CASSLGAFVEGTQYF
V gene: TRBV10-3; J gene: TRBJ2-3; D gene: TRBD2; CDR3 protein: CATTPGLAGGNTDTQYF